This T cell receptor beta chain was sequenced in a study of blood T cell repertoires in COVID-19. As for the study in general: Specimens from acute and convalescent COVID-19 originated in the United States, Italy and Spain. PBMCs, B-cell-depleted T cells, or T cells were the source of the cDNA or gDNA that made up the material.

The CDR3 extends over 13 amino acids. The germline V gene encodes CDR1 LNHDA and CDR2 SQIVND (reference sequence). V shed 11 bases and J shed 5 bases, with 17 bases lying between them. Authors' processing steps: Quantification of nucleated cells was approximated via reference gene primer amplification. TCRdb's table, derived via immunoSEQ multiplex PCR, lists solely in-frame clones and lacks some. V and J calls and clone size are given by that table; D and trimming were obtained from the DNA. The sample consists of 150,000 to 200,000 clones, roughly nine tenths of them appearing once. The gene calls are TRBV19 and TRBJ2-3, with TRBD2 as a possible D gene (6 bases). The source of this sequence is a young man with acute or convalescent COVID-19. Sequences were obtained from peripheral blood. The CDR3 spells CAAARGFGDTQYF. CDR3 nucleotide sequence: TGTGCCGCTGCGCGGGGATTCGGAGATACGCAGTATTTT.